The 6 T cell receptor beta chains given below trace back to one sample, sequenced in a study of T cells in Graves' hyperthyroidism and ophthalmopathy. Regions amplified from RNA transcripts were the TCR beta CDR3 regions. Using the HTBI primer set, a first-round RT-PCR was run on the TCR CDR3. TCRdb re-derived calls from the multiplex PCR reads in MiXCR, one entry per CDR3 protein. This table has under 350,000 distinct CDR3 sequences, approximately 17% appearing once. The sequenced sample consisted of blood. Receptors originate from a woman aged 55-70 years with Graves' ophthalmopathy.

The chain carries TRBV6-5 and TRBJ2-2; D is perhaps TRBD2 (5 bases). Per the germline V gene, CDR1 is MNHEY and CDR2 is SVGAGI. The germline V and J ends were trimmed by 2 bases and 8 bases, with 12 bases remaining between them. CDR3 size: 14 residues. CDR3 in amino acids: CASSYVKGAGELFF. The CDR3 nucleotides read TGTGCCAGCAGTTACGTGAAGGGAGCTGGGGAGCTGTTTTTT.

This clonotype was detected ten times or more. The V and J genes are TRBV2 and TRBJ1-4; 10 bases agree with TRBD1. Germline V lookup: CDR1 SNHLY, CDR2 FYNNEI. The trim removed 2 bases at V and 7 bases at J, leaving 7 bases unmatched. This CDR3 region has 16 residues. CDR3 sequence: CASSELLGQGSEKLFF. The CDR3 DNA is TGTGCCAGCAGTGAATTATTGGGACAGGGGAGTGAAAAACTGTTTTTT.

The chain carries TRBV9 and TRBJ2-2; a possible D gene is TRBD2 (6 bases). This CDR3 is 17 amino acids long. Germline CDR1 SGDLS, CDR2 YYNGEE. Trimming removed 2 bases at V and 6 bases at J, with 20 bases between. This chain's CDR3 is CASSVYPGLDNAGELFF. Here the CDR3 DNA reads TGTGCCAGCAGCGTCTACCCGGGACTGGATAACGCCGGGGAGCTGTTTTTT.

In this sample, this clonotype turned up many times. This rearrangement joins TRBV7-2 to TRBJ2-1; 9 bases align to TRBD2. Germline V CDR1 and CDR2: SGHTA, FQGNSA. The CDR3 has 18 residues. V lost 1 base and J lost 4; bases outside the gene matches: 11. In DNA, the CDR3 is TGTGCCAGCAGCTTAGAAAGCGGTCTAGCGGGGCTTTACAATGAGCAGTTCTTC. Amino acids: CASSLESGLAGLYNEQFF.

V usage is TRBV10-3 and J usage is TRBJ1-6, with a weak D call TRBD1 (5 bases). V was trimmed by 4 bases and J by 9 bases, leaving 7 bases between them. Germline lookup yields CDR1 ENHRY and CDR2 SYGVKD. The CDR3 is made up of 12 amino acids. The CDR3 bases are TGTGCCATCAGTGCAGGGTCTTCACCCCTCCACTTT. Amino acids: CAISAGSSPLHF.

This chain joins TRBV7-9 and TRBJ2-7; perhaps TRBD1 as D (5 bases). Germline V lookup: CDR1 SEHNR, CDR2 FQNEAQ (reference sequence). V was shortened by 3 bases and J by 3 bases, with 12 bases between the two germline ends. The CDR3 length is 14 residues. The CDR3 is CASSFGQGNYEQYF. Written as DNA, the CDR3 is TGTGCCAGCAGCTTCGGGCAGGGAAACTACGAGCAGTACTTC.